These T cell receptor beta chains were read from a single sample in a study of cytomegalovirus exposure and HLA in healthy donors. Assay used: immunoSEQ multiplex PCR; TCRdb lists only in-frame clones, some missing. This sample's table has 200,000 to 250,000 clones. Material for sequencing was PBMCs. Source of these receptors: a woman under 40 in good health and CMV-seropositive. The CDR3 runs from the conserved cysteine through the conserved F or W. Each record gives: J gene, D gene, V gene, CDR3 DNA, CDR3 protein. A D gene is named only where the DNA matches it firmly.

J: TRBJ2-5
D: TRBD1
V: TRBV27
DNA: TGTGCCAGCAGTCCCAGGACAGGGTTCCAAGAGACCCAGTACTTC
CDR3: CASSPRTGFQETQYF

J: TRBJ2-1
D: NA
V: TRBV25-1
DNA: TGTGCCAGCAGTGATTCGCTAGCGAGCATTTACAATGAGCAGTTCTTC
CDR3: CASSDSLASIYNEQFF

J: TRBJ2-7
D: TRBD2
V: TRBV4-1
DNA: TGCGCCAGCAGCCAGGCGTTGAGACTAGCGGGGGTGATCTACGAGCAGTACTTC
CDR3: CASSQALRLAGVIYEQYF

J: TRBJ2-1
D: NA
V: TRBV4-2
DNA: TGTGCCAGCAGCCAAGGCGGATACGGAGATGAGCAGTTCTTC
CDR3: CASSQGGYGDEQFF

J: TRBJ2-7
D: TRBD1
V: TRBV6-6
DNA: TGTGCCAGCAGTTACTCCCAGGACAGGGATGGCGAGCAGTACTTC
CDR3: CASSYSQDRDGEQYF

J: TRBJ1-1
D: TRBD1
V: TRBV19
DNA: TGTGCCAGTACTAGGACAGGTGCCACTGAAGCTTTCTTT
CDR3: CASTRTGATEAFF

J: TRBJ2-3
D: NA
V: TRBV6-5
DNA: TGTGCCAGCAGTTATGCCCTCGGGAGCACAGATACGCAGTATTTT
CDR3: CASSYALGSTDTQYF

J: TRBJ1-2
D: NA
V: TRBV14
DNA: TGTGCCAGCAGCCAAGAAGGAGGCCTGAATAGCTATGGCTACACCTTC
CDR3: CASSQEGGLNSYGYTF

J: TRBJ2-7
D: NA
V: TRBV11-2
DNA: TGTGCCAGCAGCTTTCCGACACACTTTCCGTACGAGCAGTACTTC
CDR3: CASSFPTHFPYEQYF

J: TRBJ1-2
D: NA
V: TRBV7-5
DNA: TGTGCCAGAAGCTTTCGGGACAGGGTCTATGGCTACACCTTC
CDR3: CARSFRDRVYGYTF

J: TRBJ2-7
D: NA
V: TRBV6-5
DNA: TGTGCCAGCAGTTACTCTGAGGGGGAGGGAACCTACGAGCAGTACTTC
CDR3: CASSYSEGEGTYEQYF

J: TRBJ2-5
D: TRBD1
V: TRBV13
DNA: TGTGCCAGCAGTCCTCAGCGACAGGGTGAGATCCAAGAGACCCAGTACTTC
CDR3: CASSPQRQGEIQETQYF

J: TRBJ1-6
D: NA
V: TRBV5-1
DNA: TGCGCCAGCAGTTTGGGACTGGATAATTCACCCCTCCACTTT
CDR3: CASSLGLDNSPLHF

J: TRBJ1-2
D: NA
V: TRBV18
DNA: TGTGCCAGCTCACCACCGAACAGGGACGGTGGCTACACCTTC
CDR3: CASSPPNRDGGYTF

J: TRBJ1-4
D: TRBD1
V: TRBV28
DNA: TGTGCCAGCGGTTTCGGGGACAGGGATGAAAAACTGTTTTTT
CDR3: CASGFGDRDEKLFF

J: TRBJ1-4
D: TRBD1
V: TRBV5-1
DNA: TGCGCCAGCAGCGGACCCGGGACAGTGAATGAAAAACTGTTTTTT
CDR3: CASSGPGTVNEKLFF

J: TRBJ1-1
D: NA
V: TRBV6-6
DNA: TGTGCCAGCAAACACACAGGTGCTAACACTGAAGCTTTCTTT
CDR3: CASKHTGANTEAFF

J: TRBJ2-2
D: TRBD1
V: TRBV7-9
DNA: TGTGCCAGTTGTGGACAGGGCAACACCGGGGAGCTGTTTTTT
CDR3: CASCGQGNTGELFF

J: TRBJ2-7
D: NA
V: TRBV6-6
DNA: TGTGCCACCGCCCGAGGTGCCTCCTACGAGCAGTACTTC
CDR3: CATARGASYEQYF

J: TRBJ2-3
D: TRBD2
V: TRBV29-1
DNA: TGCAGCGCCGCGGGGGTTGGGACAGATACGCAGTATTTT
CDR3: CSAAGVGTDTQYF

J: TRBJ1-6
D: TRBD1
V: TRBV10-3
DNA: TGTGCCATCAGTGAGCGGGACAGGGAATATAATTCACCCCTCCACTTT
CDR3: CAISERDREYNSPLHF

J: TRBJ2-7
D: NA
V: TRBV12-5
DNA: TGTGCTAGTGGTTTAGGGGACATCTCCTACGAGCAGTACTTC
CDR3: CASGLGDISYEQYF

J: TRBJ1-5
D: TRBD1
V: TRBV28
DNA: TGTGCCAGCAGTTTTCCGGACAGGGAGGACCAGCCCCAGCATTTT
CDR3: CASSFPDREDQPQHF

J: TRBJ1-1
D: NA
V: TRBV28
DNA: TGTGCCAGCAGTTCGGTCGCAGCTTTCTTT
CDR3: CASSSVAAFF

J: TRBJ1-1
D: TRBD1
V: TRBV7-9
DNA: TGTGCCAGCAGCTTAGTGGGAAACAGGGGGTCAAACACTGAAGCTTTCTTT
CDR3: CASSLVGNRGSNTEAFF

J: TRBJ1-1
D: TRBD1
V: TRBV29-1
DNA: TGCAGCGCGGACAGGCCGAACACTGAAGCCTTCTTT
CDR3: CSADRPNTEAFF

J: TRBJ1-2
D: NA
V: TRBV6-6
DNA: TGTGCCAGCACGGCAGGCCAGGGCTACACCTTC
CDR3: CASTAGQGYTF

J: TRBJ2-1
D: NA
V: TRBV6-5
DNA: TGTGCCAGCAGTTACTCACGGGGTACCGCGTACAATGAGCAGTTCTTC
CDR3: CASSYSRGTAYNEQFF

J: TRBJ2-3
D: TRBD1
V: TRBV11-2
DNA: TGTGCCAGCAGCTTAGAGGTGCGATCTGGACAGGGGTTTTTTGATACGCAGTATTTT
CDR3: CASSLEVRSGQGFFDTQYF

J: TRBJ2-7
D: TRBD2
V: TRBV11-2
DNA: TGTGCCAGCAGCTTATTAATGGGAGGGAGCCCCCCCTACGAGCAGTACTTC
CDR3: CASSLLMGGSPPYEQYF

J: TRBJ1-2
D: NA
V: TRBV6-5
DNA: TGTGCCAGCAGTGGTCTGGGGCTCGGCTACACCTTC
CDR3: CASSGLGLGYTF